Presented here are 6 T cell receptor beta chains from one specimen sequenced in a study of cytotoxic CD8 clonotypes in ibrutinib-treated CLL listed by TCRdb under 2021. Libraries were made using the immunoSEQ multiplex PCR assay. In its TCRdb copy, this immuneACCESS table keeps in-frame sequences only and misses some clones. Where compared with another copy, unresolved V genes explain less than half of these, and the others have no known cause. This sample lists some 200,000 clones; 55% to 85% were detected once. The ten largest make up 10% to 15% of the sample. The sample's time point, from its label and the paper: 20 to 25 months on ibrutinib. The input for sequencing was PBMCs, taken after 24 months of ibrutinib treatment. Every receptor here comes from a human donor with chronic lymphocytic leukemia.

The CDR3 region has the DNA TGTGCCTGGAGTCTGGCATACGGCACTGAAGCTTTCTTT. It translates to CAWSLAYGTEAFF. The rearrangement links TRBV30 to TRBJ1-1; D call uncertain. V was trimmed by 2 bases and J by 4 bases, leaving 11 bases between them. Germline CDR1 and CDR2: GTSNPN and SVGIG (reference sequence). The CDR3 totals 13 residues.

V is TRBV9 and J is TRBJ2-2; TRBD2 aligns across 10 bases. This CDR3 is 17 amino acids long. The germline V gene encodes CDR1 SGDLS and CDR2 YYNGEE. V lost 3 bases, J lost 7 bases, and 12 bases stayed unmatched. This chain's CDR3 is CASSAPSGRAFGGELFF. CDR3 DNA sequence: TGTGCCAGCAGCGCCCCGAGCGGGAGGGCCTTCGGCGGGGAGCTGTTTTTT.

This rearrangement joins TRBV19 to TRBJ2-3, with D maybe TRBD2 (5 bases). Germline values: CDR1 LNHDA, CDR2 SQIVND (reference sequence). With 6 bases removed from V and 2 bases from J, the gap between germline ends came to 12 bases. The CDR3 consists of 14 residues. In nucleotides, the CDR3 is TGTGCCAGTAGGCGGACTTCCACCACAGATACGCAGTATTTT. It yields the protein CASRRTSTTDTQYF.

This clone was observed once. The gene calls are TRBV5-1 and TRBJ1-1, with unresolved D. Germline-derived CDR1 and CDR2 are SGHRS and YFSETQ. The CDR3 is 12 amino acids. V lost 0 bases and J lost 10, with 10 bases in between. Written as DNA, the CDR3 is TGCGCCAGCAGCTTGGAAACTGGCGGAGCTTTCTTT. It specifies CASSLETGGAFF. Looking up the rest from reference TRBV5-1 and TRBJ1-1 gives the full variable domain: KAGVTQTPRYLIKTRGQQVTLSCSPISGHRSVSWYQQTPGQGLQFLFEYFSETQRNKGNFPGRFSGRQFSNSRSEMNVSTLELGDSALYLCASSLETGGAFFGQGTRLTVV.

This clone was observed once. This CDR3 reads CTFDSGRSYNEQFF. Here the CDR3 DNA reads TGCACCTTCGATAGCGGGCGCTCCTACAATGAGCAGTTCTTC. The V and J genes are TRBV1 and TRBJ2-1; the table names TRBD2, a call not compared with the DNA. TRBV1 is a recognized pseudogene. The CDR3 runs 14 residues.

The chain combines TRBV9 with TRBJ2-1, with 8 bases matching TRBD2. V trimming: 0 bases; J trimming: 4 bases; junction bases outside the gene matches: 6. CDR1 is SGDLS, CDR2 YYNGEE, per germline. There are 16 residues in the CDR3. The CDR3 protein is CASSVVPAGVYNEQFF. CDR3 sequence (DNA): TGTGCCAGCAGCGTAGTCCCAGCGGGAGTTTACAATGAGCAGTTCTTC.